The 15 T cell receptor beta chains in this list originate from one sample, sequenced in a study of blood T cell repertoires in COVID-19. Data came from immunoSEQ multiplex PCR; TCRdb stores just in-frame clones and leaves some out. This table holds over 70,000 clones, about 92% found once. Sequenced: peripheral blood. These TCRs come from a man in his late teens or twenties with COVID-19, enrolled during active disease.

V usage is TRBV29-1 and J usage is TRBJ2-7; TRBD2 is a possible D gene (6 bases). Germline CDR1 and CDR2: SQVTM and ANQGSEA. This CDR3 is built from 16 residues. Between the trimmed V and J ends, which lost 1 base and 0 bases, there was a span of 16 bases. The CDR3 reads CSVEGGTRESSYEQYF. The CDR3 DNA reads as TGCAGCGTTGAAGGGGGTACGCGGGAAAGCTCCTACGAGCAGTACTTC.

Here the CDR3 DNA reads TGCAGCGCTGGCGGCGGGAGGTACTACAATGAGCAGTTCTTC. Amino acid sequence: CSAGGGRYYNEQFF. V usage is TRBV29-1 and J usage is TRBJ2-1; 8 nucleotides line up with TRBD2. The J segment lost 3 bases and the V segment lost 7 bases, leaving 8 bases of the junction unmatched. The CDR3 covers 14 residues. Germline lookup yields CDR1 SQVTM and CDR2 ANQGSEA.

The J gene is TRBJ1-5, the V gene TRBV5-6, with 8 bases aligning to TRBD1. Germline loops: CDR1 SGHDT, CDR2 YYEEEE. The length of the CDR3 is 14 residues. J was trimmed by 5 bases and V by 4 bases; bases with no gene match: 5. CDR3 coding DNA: TGTGCCAGCAGCCCAGGGGGCAGGGATCAGCCCCAGCATTTT. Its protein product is CASSPGGRDQPQHF.

The CDR3 nucleotides read TGCAGCGTCCCCGGGGTATACGAGCAGTACTTC. Encoded protein: CSVPGVYEQYF. V is TRBV29-1 and J is TRBJ2-7; D may be TRBD2 (5 bases). V lost 6 bases to trimming and J lost 4 bases, with 10 bases between them. From germline, CDR1 is SQVTM and CDR2 ANQGSEA. CDR3 length: 11 residues.

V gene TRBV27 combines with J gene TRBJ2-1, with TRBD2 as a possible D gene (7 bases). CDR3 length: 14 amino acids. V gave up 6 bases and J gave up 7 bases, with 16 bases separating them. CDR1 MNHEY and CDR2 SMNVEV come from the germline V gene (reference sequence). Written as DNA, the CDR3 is TGTGCCAGCAGCCTGGGGGGGGGCTGGAATGAGCAGTTCTTC. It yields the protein CASSLGGGWNEQFF.

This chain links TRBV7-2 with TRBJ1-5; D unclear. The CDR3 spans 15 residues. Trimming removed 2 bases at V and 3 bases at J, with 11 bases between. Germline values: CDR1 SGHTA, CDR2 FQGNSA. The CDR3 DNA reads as TGTGCCAGCAGCTTAAAACCCGGGAACAATCAGCCCCAGCATTTT. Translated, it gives CASSLKPGNNQPQHF.

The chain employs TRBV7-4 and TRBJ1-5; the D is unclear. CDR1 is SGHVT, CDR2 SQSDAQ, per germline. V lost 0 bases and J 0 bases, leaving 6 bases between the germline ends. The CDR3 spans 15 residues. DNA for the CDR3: TGTGCCAGCAGCTTAGCCTCTCCTAGCAATCAGCCCCAGCATTTT. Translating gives CASSLASPSNQPQHF.

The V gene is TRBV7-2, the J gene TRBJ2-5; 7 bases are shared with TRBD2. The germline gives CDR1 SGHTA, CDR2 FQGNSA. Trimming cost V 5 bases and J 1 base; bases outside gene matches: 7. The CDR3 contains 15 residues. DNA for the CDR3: TGTGCCAGCAGCCAGTCCCTAGCGGTCCAAGAGACCCAGTACTTC. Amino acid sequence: CASSQSLAVQETQYF. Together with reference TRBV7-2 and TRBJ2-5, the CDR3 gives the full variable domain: GAGVSQSPSNKVTEKGKDVELRCDPISGHTALYWYRQSLGQGLEFLIYFQGNSAPDKSGLPSDRFSAERTGGSVSTLTIQRTQQEDSAVYLCASSQSLAVQETQYFGPGTRLLVL.

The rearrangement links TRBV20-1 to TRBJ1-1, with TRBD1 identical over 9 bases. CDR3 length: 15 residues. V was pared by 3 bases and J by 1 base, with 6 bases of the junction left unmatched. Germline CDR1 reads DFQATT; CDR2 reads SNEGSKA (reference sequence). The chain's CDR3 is CSASNPDRGNTEAFF. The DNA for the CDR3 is TGCAGTGCTAGTAACCCGGACAGGGGGAACACTGAAGCTTTCTTT.

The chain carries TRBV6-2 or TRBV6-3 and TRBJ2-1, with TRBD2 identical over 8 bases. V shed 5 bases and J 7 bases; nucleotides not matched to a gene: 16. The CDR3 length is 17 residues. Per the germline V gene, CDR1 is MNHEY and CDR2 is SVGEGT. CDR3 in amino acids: CASSDGLAGKLGNEQFF. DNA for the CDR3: TGTGCCAGCAGTGACGGACTAGCTGGGAAATTAGGGAATGAGCAGTTCTTC.

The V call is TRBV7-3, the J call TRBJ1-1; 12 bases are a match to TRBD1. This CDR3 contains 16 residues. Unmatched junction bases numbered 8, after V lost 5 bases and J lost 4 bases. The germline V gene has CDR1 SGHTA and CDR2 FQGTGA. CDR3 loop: CASSPGTGGGGTEAFF. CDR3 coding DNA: TGTGCCAGCAGCCCAGGGACAGGGGGCGGGGGCACTGAAGCTTTCTTT.

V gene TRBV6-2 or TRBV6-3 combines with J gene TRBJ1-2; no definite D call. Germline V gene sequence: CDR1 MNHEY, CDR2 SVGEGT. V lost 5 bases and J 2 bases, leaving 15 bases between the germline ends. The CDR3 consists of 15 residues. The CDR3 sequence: CASSPALGGNYGYTF. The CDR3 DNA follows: TGTGCCAGCAGTCCCGCGTTAGGCGGCAACTATGGCTACACCTTC.

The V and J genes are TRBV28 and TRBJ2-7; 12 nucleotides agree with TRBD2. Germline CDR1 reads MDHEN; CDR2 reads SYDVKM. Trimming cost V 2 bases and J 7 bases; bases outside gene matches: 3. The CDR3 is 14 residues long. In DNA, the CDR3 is TGTGCCAGCAGTTTACTAGCGGGAGGGCGGGAGCAGTACTTC. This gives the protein CASSLLAGGREQYF.

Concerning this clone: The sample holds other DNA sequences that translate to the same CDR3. CDR3 DNA sequence: TGTGCCAGCAGCTCCAGGGGGCGTGGCACTGAAGCTTTCTTT. This encodes CASSSRGRGTEAFF. This chain links TRBV7-2 with TRBJ1-1; TRBD1 matches at 8 bases. V was clipped by 4 bases and J by 4 bases; unmatched bases: 5. The germline CDR1 and CDR2 sequences are SGHTA and FQGNSA. The CDR3 is 14 amino acids.

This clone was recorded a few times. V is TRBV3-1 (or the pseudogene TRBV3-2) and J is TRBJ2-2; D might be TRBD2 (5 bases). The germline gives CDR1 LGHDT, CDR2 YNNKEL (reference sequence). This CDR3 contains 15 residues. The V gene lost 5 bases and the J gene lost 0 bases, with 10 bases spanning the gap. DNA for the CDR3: TGTGCCAGCAGCACGAGGGCTGCGAACACCGGGGAGCTGTTTTTT. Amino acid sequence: CASSTRAANTGELFF.